The next 11 T cell receptor beta chains were all read from a single sample in a study of blood T cell repertoires in COVID-19. TCRdb's copy holds only in-frame clones and misses some; the assay was immunoSEQ multiplex PCR. Of 220,000 or so clones listed, 84% are singletons. The sample comprised peripheral blood. Every receptor here comes from a man in his thirties or forties with active or convalescent COVID-19.

This clone came up a few times. The chain links TRBV19 to TRBJ1-1, with D unclear. V lost 3 bases and J 9 bases, leaving 14 bases between the germline ends. The CDR3 is 13 amino acids. From germline, CDR1 is LNHDA and CDR2 SQIVND (reference sequence). The chain's CDR3 is CASSIGLTGKAFF. The CDR3 DNA follows: TGTGCCAGTAGTATTGGGTTAACGGGGAAAGCTTTCTTT.

The gene calls are TRBV7-2 and TRBJ2-7, with D possibly TRBD1 on 6 matching bases. CDR1 is SGHTA and CDR2 is FQGNSA in the germline V gene. The CDR3 runs 15 residues. The V end lost 2 bases, the J end lost 2 bases, and 13 bases lay between the germline ends. The CDR3 reads CASSLSGGQTYEQYF. In nucleotides, the CDR3 is TGTGCCAGCAGCTTAAGTGGGGGCCAGACCTACGAGCAGTACTTC.

V gene TRBV24-1 combines with J gene TRBJ1-6; D is possibly TRBD1 (5 bases). Germline-derived CDR1 and CDR2 are KGHDR and SFDVKD. Trimming took 6 bases from V and 0 from J, leaving 8 bases between them. This CDR3 is built from 15 residues. In DNA, the CDR3 is TGTGCCACCAGTCCCGGGGGCTCCTATAATTCACCCCTCCACTTT. Its protein is CATSPGGSYNSPLHF.

V gene TRBV30 combines with J gene TRBJ1-4, with D maybe TRBD1 (5 bases). CDR3 length: 15 residues. V lost 4 bases and J lost 7, with 19 bases in between. Germline values: CDR1 GTSNPN, CDR2 SVGIG (reference sequence). CDR3 nucleotides: TGTGCCTGGACCGCACCCCCCGGGAGGGGTGAAAAACTGTTTTTT. This sequence encodes CAWTAPPGRGEKLFF.

The chain couples TRBV15 to TRBJ2-2; TRBD2 agrees at 12 bases. The CDR3 has 17 amino acids. Germline CDR1 reads LNHNV; CDR2 reads YYDKDF (reference sequence). V was pared by 5 bases and J by 6 bases, with 10 bases of the junction left unmatched. The CDR3: CATSGGRLAGVAGELFF. CDR3 coding DNA: TGTGCCACCAGCGGGGGGAGACTAGCGGGAGTAGCCGGGGAGCTGTTTTTT.

The V gene is TRBV28, the J gene TRBJ2-2; D unclear. The germline V gene has CDR1 MDHEN and CDR2 SYDVKM. This CDR3 has 14 amino acids. V lost 4 bases and J lost 5, with 11 bases in between. Written as DNA, the CDR3 is TGTGCCAGCAGTTCCCTCACAAAAACCGGGGAGCTGTTTTTT. It translates to CASSSLTKTGELFF.

The V and J genes are TRBV6-6 and TRBJ1-5, with D maybe TRBD1 (5 bases). CDR1 and CDR2 from the germline V gene are MNHNY and SVGAGI (reference sequence). The CDR3 spans 16 residues. Trimming removed 0 bases from V and 1 base from J, with 10 bases in between. The chain's CDR3 is CASSYSNRGSNQPQHF. For the CDR3, the DNA is TGTGCCAGCAGTTACTCGAACCGGGGGAGCAATCAGCCCCAGCATTTT.

This chain links TRBV11-2 with TRBJ2-5; D is unresolved. V was cut by 1 base and J by 1 base, with 7 bases left in between. This CDR3 spans 14 amino acids. The germline V gene has CDR1 SGHAT and CDR2 FQNNGV. CDR3 bases: TGTGCCAGCAGCTTAGTGCGTGCCCAAGAGACCCAGTACTTC. It specifies CASSLVRAQETQYF.

V is TRBV19 and J is TRBJ2-4; 10 bases agree with TRBD2. The junction had 12 bases not matched to a gene; V was cut back by 1 base and J by 0 bases. From germline, CDR1 is LNHDA and CDR2 SQIVND (reference sequence). There are 20 residues in the CDR3. The CDR3 protein is CASSIVFGASGSGAKNIQYF. The CDR3 nucleotides read TGTGCCAGTAGTATAGTTTTCGGGGCTAGCGGGAGCGGAGCCAAAAACATTCAGTACTTC.

This chain links TRBV5-1 with TRBJ1-3; tentatively, D is TRBD1 (5 bases). This CDR3 has 17 amino acids. Germline-derived CDR1 and CDR2 are SGHRS and YFSETQ. V was shortened by 4 bases and J by 0 bases, with 17 bases between the two germline ends. CDR3 loop: CASSPLGGANSGNTIYF. The DNA for the CDR3 is TGCGCCAGCAGCCCCCTCGGAGGGGCTAACTCTGGAAACACCATATATTTT.

The V gene is TRBV7-8, the J gene TRBJ2-6, with 10 bases lining up with TRBD1. The CDR3 covers 17 residues. The germline V gene has CDR1 SGHVS and CDR2 FQNEAQ. Trimming removed 8 bases from V and 2 bases from J; junction bases left unmatched: 9. In DNA, the CDR3 is TGTGCCAGCGGGAGAGGGACAGGGGAACCTGGGGCCAACGTCCTGACTTTC. This sequence encodes CASGRGTGEPGANVLTF. Together with reference TRBV7-8 and TRBJ2-6, the CDR3 gives the full variable domain: GAGVSQSPRYKVAKRGQDVALRCDPISGHVSLFWYQQALGQGPEFLTYFQNEAQLDKSGLPSDRFFAERPEGSVSTLKIQRTQQEDSAVYLCASGRGTGEPGANVLTFGAGSRLTVL.